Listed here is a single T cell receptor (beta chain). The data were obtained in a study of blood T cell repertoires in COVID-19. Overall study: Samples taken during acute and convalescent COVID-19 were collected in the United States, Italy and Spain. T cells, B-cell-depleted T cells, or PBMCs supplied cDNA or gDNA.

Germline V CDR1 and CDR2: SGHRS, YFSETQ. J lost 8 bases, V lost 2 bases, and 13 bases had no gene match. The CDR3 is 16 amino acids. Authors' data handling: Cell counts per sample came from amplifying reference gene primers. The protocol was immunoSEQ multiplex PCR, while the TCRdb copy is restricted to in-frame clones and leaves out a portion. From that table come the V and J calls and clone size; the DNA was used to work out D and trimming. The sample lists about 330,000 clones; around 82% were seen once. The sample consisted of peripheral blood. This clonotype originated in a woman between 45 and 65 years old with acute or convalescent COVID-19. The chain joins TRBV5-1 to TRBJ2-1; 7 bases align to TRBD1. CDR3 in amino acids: CASSFILNRGVDEQFF. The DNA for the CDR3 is TGCGCCAGCAGCTTTATATTGAACAGGGGCGTCGATGAGCAGTTCTTC. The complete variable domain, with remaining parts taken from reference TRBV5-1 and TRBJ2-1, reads KAGVTQTPRYLIKTRGQQVTLSCSPISGHRSVSWYQQTPGQGLQFLFEYFSETQRNKGNFPGRFSGRQFSNSRSEMNVSTLELGDSALYLCASSFILNRGVDEQFFGPGTRLTVL.